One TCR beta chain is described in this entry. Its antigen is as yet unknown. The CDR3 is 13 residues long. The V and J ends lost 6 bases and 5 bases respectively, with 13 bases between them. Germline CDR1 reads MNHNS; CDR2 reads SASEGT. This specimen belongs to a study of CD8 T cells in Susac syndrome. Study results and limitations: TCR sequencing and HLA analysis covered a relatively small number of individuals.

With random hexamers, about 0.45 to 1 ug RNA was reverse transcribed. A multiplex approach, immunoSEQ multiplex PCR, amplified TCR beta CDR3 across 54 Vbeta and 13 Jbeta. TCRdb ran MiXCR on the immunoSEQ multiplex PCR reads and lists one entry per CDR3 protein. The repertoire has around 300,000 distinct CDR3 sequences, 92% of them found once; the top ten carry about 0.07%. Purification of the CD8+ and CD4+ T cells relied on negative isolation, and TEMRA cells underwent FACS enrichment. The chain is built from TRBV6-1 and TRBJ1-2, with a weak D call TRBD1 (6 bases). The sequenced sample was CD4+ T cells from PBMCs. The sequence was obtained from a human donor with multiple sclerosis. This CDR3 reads CASSYITGYGYTF. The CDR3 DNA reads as TGTGCCAGCAGCTATATTACAGGGTATGGCTACACCTTC.